Shown below are 25 T cell receptor beta chains from a single sample sequenced in a study of CD8+CD57+ T cells in acquired aplastic anemia. The use of genomic DNA as template underpinned the TCR beta VDJ and CDR3 profiling. One entry per CDR3 protein, called by TCRdb with MiXCR from the reads. The data contain about 400,000 distinct CDR3 sequences, approximately 70% of them singletons. The source material was sorted CD4+, CD8+, or CD8+CD57+ T cells (not recorded which) from PBMCs. Source of these receptors: a human donor in good health, serving as a control.

The chain links TRBV7-4 to TRBJ2-3, with D possibly being TRBD1 or TRBD2 (5 bases each). Trimming shortened V by 6 bases and J by 4 bases, and 17 bases separated the two germline ends. This CDR3 has 15 residues. CDR1 and CDR2 from the germline V gene are SGHVT and SQSDAQ. CDR3 bases: TGTGCCAGCAGTTCACTAGTGAGGGGCCCAGATACGCAGTATTTT. Translated, it gives CASSSLVRGPDTQYF.

The chain combines TRBV12-3 or TRBV12-4 with TRBJ2-5; possibly TRBD1 or TRBD2 for D (5 bases each). The V and J ends lost 10 bases and 5 bases respectively, with 11 bases between them. The CDR3 consists of 11 residues. The CDR3 is CATGPGETQYF. CDR3 DNA: TGTGCCACGGGGCCGGGGGAGACCCAGTACTTC.

The chain employs TRBV19 and TRBJ2-7; 9 bases match TRBD2. CDR1 and CDR2 (germline): LNHDA, SQIVND (reference sequence). The length of the CDR3 is 15 residues. The V and J ends lost 6 bases and 6 bases, in that order; junction bases with no gene match: 12. CDR3 DNA: TGTGCCAGTAGCGAGGGTCGTAGCGGGAGTGTCGAGCAGTACTTC. Its protein is CASSEGRSGSVEQYF.

The V and J genes are TRBV7-8 and TRBJ1-1; 7 bases are a match to TRBD1. Germline CDR1 and CDR2: SGHVS and FQNEAQ. With 1 base clipped from V and 1 base from J, the junction kept 6 bases outside the gene matches. The CDR3 contains 16 residues. CDR3 sequence: CASSLGPGTANTEAFF. As DNA, the CDR3 is TGTGCCAGCAGCTTAGGCCCCGGGACAGCGAACACTGAAGCTTTCTTT. The full variable domain, completed using reference TRBV7-8 and TRBJ1-1, is GAGVSQSPRYKVAKRGQDVALRCDPISGHVSLFWYQQALGQGPEFLTYFQNEAQLDKSGLPSDRFFAERPEGSVSTLKIQRTQQEDSAVYLCASSLGPGTANTEAFFGQGTRLTVV.

V is TRBV11-2 and J is TRBJ2-3, with 7 bases matching TRBD2. The CDR3 loop spans 17 amino acids. V gave up 2 bases and J gave up 2 bases; unmatched junction bases: 10. The germline V gene encodes CDR1 SGHAT and CDR2 FQNNGV. CDR3 DNA sequence: TGTGCCAGCAGCTTAATGCGGACCGGGGGGTACACAGATACGCAGTATTTT. As protein: CASSLMRTGGYTDTQYF.

With respect to this clonotype: As the CDR3 is not closed by the conserved phenylalanine or tryptophan, this likely results from a read error. Because the CDR3's place on the DNA is in doubt, the DNA is left out and the CDR3 is given as listed by TCRdb. The chain recombines TRBV5-1 with TRBJ2-7; TRBD1, the D gene given by the table, was not confirmed from the DNA. The germline gives CDR1 SGHRS, CDR2 YFSETQ. The CDR3 comprises 12 residues, both ends counted. CDR3 protein: CASSLHRTKKYI.

A word on this clonotype: The junction differs from germline at one of its ends, possibly a read error. This chain uses TRBV7-7 with TRBJ2-5; D call uncertain. From germline, CDR1 is SSHAT and CDR2 FNYEAQ (reference sequence). The CDR3 has 14 amino acids. CDR3 bases: TGTGCCAGCAGCTTAGCGCTAACGGAGATCCAAGAGACCTTC. Its protein product is CASSLALTEIQETF.

This clonotype was seen many times. V gene TRBV20-1 combines with J gene TRBJ2-7; 11 nucleotides line up with TRBD1. The CDR3 covers 13 residues. The germline V gene has CDR1 DFQATT and CDR2 SNEGSKA (reference sequence). Trimming cost V 6 bases and J 3 bases; bases outside gene matches: 4. The CDR3, as DNA: TGCAGTGCCGGGGGACAGGGGGTCTACGAGCAGTACTTC. It specifies CSAGGQGVYEQYF.

The V gene is TRBV7-3, the J gene TRBJ1-1; D may be TRBD1 (6 bases). CDR3 length: 14 residues. Germline loops: CDR1 SGHTA, CDR2 FQGTGA. Trimming removed 6 bases from V and 5 bases from J, with 16 bases in between. This CDR3 is CASSFGGPNTEAFF. The CDR3 nucleotides read TGTGCCAGCAGTTTCGGGGGCCCGAATACTGAAGCTTTCTTT.

Comments on this clonotype: Germline and junction disagree at one end, which may indicate a read error. The V gene is TRBV5-1, the J gene TRBJ1-1, with D unresolved. CDR3 size: 14 residues. Germline CDR1 reads SGHRS; CDR2 reads YFSETQ. The CDR3 here is CASSLAAANNEAFF. The CDR3 coding sequence is TGCGCCAGCAGCTTGGCGGCCGCAAACAATGAAGCTTTCTTT.

In its sample, this clonotype was seen once. J is TRBJ2-2 and V is TRBV2; TRBD2 might be the D (5 bases). The V gene's germline CDR1 is SNHLY and CDR2 FYNNEI. V lost 6 bases to trimming and J lost 4 bases, with 15 bases between them. CDR3 size: 15 residues. The CDR3 bases are TGTGCCAGCAGGACCCGGGGTCGTATCACCGGGGAGCTGTTTTTT. This sequence encodes CASRTRGRITGELFF.

The chain recombines TRBV20-1 with TRBJ1-2; possibly TRBD1 for D (5 bases). CDR1 and CDR2 from the germline V gene are DFQATT and SNEGSKA (reference sequence). This CDR3 comprises 12 residues. Trimming stripped 6 bases from V and 3 bases from J, with 11 bases between. DNA of the CDR3: TGCAGTGCACGTACCAGGGACTATGGCTACACCTTC. Translation: CSARTRDYGYTF.

J is TRBJ2-7 and V is TRBV5-4; 8 bases fit TRBD1. V was pared by 5 bases and J by 2 bases, with 9 bases of the junction left unmatched. The germline V gene encodes CDR1 SGHNT and CDR2 YYREEE (reference sequence). The CDR3 is 15 amino acids. The CDR3 DNA sequence: TGTGCCAGCAGTCCCGACCCAGGGGGCACCTACGAGCAGTACTTC. The encoded protein is CASSPDPGGTYEQYF.

V usage is TRBV7-8 and J usage is TRBJ1-6; D remains unclear. The CDR3 covers 15 residues. In germline, CDR1 is SGHVS, CDR2 FQNEAQ. V was cut by 5 bases and J by 17 bases, with 25 bases left in between. The CDR3 spells CASSKESDTESLFHF. CDR3 nucleotide sequence: TGTGCCAGCAGCAAGGAGAGCGACACAGAGTCACTCTTCCACTTT. Complete variable domain (other parts from reference TRBV7-8 and TRBJ1-6): GAGVSQSPRYKVAKRGQDVALRCDPISGHVSLFWYQQALGQGPEFLTYFQNEAQLDKSGLPSDRFFAERPEGSVSTLKIQRTQQEDSAVYLCASSKESDTESLFHFGNGTRLTVT.

As for this clonotype: This may be a read error: a much more frequent sequence differs by one nucleotide. The genes are TRBV4-3 and TRBJ1-2; no firm D call. The CDR3 spans 17 residues. Deletions cut 4 bases from V and 7 bases from J, with 25 bases between. Germline CDR1 LGHNA, CDR2 YSLEER. The CDR3 reads CASSPSRARLRYPGYTF. The CDR3 DNA sequence: TGCGCCAGCAGCCCGAGTAGAGCTCGACTCCGGTATCCTGGCTACACCTTC.

This clonotype was picked up many times. CDR3 nucleotides: TGCAGCGTGGGACAGATGAACACTGAAGCTTTCTTT. Residues: CSVGQMNTEAFF. The chain uses TRBV29-1 and TRBJ1-1; 7 nucleotides match TRBD1. CDR1 and CDR2 from the germline V gene are SQVTM and ANQGSEA. After removal of 6 bases from V and 0 bases from J, the junction contained 1 base not matched to a gene. The CDR3 is 12 residues long.

This clonotype appeared a single time. Its ends do not fully match the called genes, so a read error is possible. The V and J genes are TRBV24-1 and TRBJ2-7; D possibly corresponds to TRBD2 (5 bases). The CDR3 contains 15 residues. Germline V CDR1 and CDR2: KGHDR, SFDVKD. CDR3 sequence: CASSESGKDSYELYF. In DNA, the CDR3 is TGTGCCAGCAGTGAATCGGGGAAGGACTCCTACGAGCTGTACTTC.

This clonotype was counted a single time. The rearrangement links TRBV7-7 to TRBJ2-1; 8 bases line up with TRBD2. Per the germline V gene, CDR1 is SSHAT and CDR2 is FNYEAQ (reference sequence). The CDR3 has 15 amino acids. The junction had 15 bases not matched to a gene; V was cut back by 1 base and J by 16 bases. The CDR3 DNA follows: TGTGCCAGCAGCTTAGGCGGGGGGCGCGGGATCTATCACTTCTTC. Amino acid sequence: CASSLGGGRGIYHFF.

This sequence joins TRBV12-3 or TRBV12-4 and TRBJ2-5, with D unclear. CDR3 length: 15 residues. Trimming shortened V by 5 bases and J by 4 bases, and 17 bases separated the two germline ends. The CDR3 spells CASSMARGSIETQYF. For the CDR3, the DNA is TGTGCCAGCAGTATGGCCAGAGGCTCGATAGAGACCCAGTACTTC.

V usage is TRBV20-1 and J usage is TRBJ2-5; D not certain. The CDR3 runs to 16 residues. The germline V gene has CDR1 DFQATT and CDR2 SNEGSKA (reference sequence). Trimming removed 5 bases at V and 5 bases at J, with 24 bases between. CDR3 amino acids: CSARPPSGLSLETQYF. The CDR3 region has the DNA TGCAGTGCTCGCCCTCCCTCCGGATTAAGTCTTGAGACCCAGTACTTC.

Comment on this clonotype: The junction does not match germline at one end; this may be a read error. The chain is built from TRBV11-3 and TRBJ2-1, with 8 bases lining up with TRBD2. CDR3 length equals 17 residues. Germline CDR1 reads SGHNT; CDR2 reads YENEEA. The CDR3 reads CASSYHLGGGKYNEQFF. In DNA, the CDR3 is TGCGCCAGCAGCTACCACCTTGGCGGGGGGAAATACAATGAGCAGTTCTTC. The complete variable domain, with remaining parts taken from reference TRBV11-3 and TRBJ2-1, reads EAGVVQSPRYKIIEKKQPVAFWCNPISGHNTLYWYLQNLGQGPELLIRYENEEAVDDSQLPKDRFSAERLKGVDSTLKIQPAELGDSAVYLCASSYHLGGGKYNEQFFGPGTRLTVL.

The chain links TRBV7-2 to TRBJ1-5; tentatively, D is TRBD1 (5 bases). V lost 3 bases, J lost 1 base, and 16 bases lay in between. Per germline, CDR1 SGHTA and CDR2 FQGNSA. The CDR3 sequence is 17 residues long. CDR3 sequence reads: CASSLGVLQWSNQPQHF. In DNA, the CDR3 is TGTGCCAGCAGCTTGGGGGTGTTACAGTGGAGCAATCAGCCCCAGCATTTT.

The gene calls are TRBV24-1 and TRBJ2-3, with D possibly matching TRBD2 (7 bases). V dropped 6 bases and J dropped 3 bases, with 15 bases sitting between them. Germline-derived CDR1 and CDR2 are KGHDR and SFDVKD. This CDR3 is 15 amino acids long. The CDR3 region has the DNA TGTGCCACCAGTTCCGGGGGGCGGGAAACAGATACGCAGTATTTT. Residues: CATSSGGRETDTQYF.

This clonotype was found many times. The rearrangement uses TRBV12-3 or TRBV12-4 and TRBJ1-6; D remains ambiguous. V was cut by 6 bases and J by 4 bases, with 22 bases left in between. The CDR3 is 18 residues long. CDR3 coding DNA: TGTGCCAGCAGAGGAAAAGGTTGGGGAGTCGGGTATAATTCACCCCTCCACTTT. It specifies CASRGKGWGVGYNSPLHF.

The V and J genes are TRBV20-1 and TRBJ2-5, with 9 bases identical to TRBD2. The CDR3 runs to 16 residues. Germline CDR1 DFQATT, CDR2 SNEGSKA (reference sequence). V was pared by 6 bases and J by 5 bases, with 16 bases of the junction left unmatched. This CDR3 is CSAEGQSGGGDETQYF. As DNA, the CDR3 is TGCAGTGCCGAGGGGCAGAGTGGCGGGGGGGATGAGACCCAGTACTTC.